The 24 T cell receptor beta chains below come from one sample, sequenced in a study of T cells after yellow fever vaccination. TCRdb independently ran MiXCR on the 5' RACE reads; one entry per CDR3 protein. The data contain some 340,000 distinct CDR3 sequences, 4.1% of them singletons. The specimen was PBMCs, collected 5 days after the yellow fever booster vaccination. Receptor source: a man aged 18-30 years who received the YFV17D yellow fever vaccine.

The chain couples TRBV4-1 to TRBJ2-1; D possibly matches TRBD1 or TRBD2 (6 bases each). The CDR3 extends over 16 amino acids. The germline V and J ends were trimmed by 1 base and 8 bases, with 18 bases remaining between them. Germline CDR1 MGHRA, CDR2 YSYEKL. The DNA for the CDR3 is TGCGCCAGCAGCCAAGGTTCCGGGACACGGAGGGATGAGCAGTTCTTC. Encoded protein: CASSQGSGTRRDEQFF.

This sequence joins TRBV18 and TRBJ1-2; tentative D call: TRBD1 (6 bases). Looked up from germline, CDR1 is KGHSH and CDR2 is LQKENI. The CDR3 covers 15 residues. V was trimmed by 3 bases and J by 2 bases, leaving 13 bases between them. The CDR3 protein is CASSPRGDPNYGYTF. The DNA for the CDR3 is TGTGCCAGCTCACCTAGGGGGGATCCGAACTATGGCTACACCTTC.

This clonotype has a handful of counts. The CDR3 nucleotides read TGCAGTGGAGTGAGGGGGGAAACCTACGAGCAGTACGTC. Translating gives CSGVRGETYEQYV. This chain uses TRBV20-1 with TRBJ2-7; D is possibly TRBD1 or TRBD2 (6 bases each). V was clipped by 7 bases and J by 2 bases, with 15 bases between them. The CDR3 spans 13 residues. Germline V gene sequence: CDR1 DFQATT, CDR2 SNEGSKA (reference sequence).

This chain connects TRBV7-7 to TRBJ2-5; weak D call: TRBD1 (6 bases). V was trimmed by 4 bases and J by 4 bases, leaving 16 bases between them. CDR1 SSHAT and CDR2 FNYEAQ come from the germline V gene (reference sequence). This CDR3 has 15 amino acids. The CDR3 is CASSSTPSQGETQYF. DNA of the CDR3: TGTGCCAGCAGCTCGACCCCTTCACAGGGAGAGACCCAGTACTTC. Combining the CDR3 with reference TRBV7-7 and TRBJ2-5 gives the whole variable domain GAGVSQSPRYKVTKRGQDVTLRCDPISSHATLYWYQQALGQGPEFLTYFNYEAQPDKSGLPSDRFSAERPEGSISTLTIQRTEQRDSAMYRCASSSTPSQGETQYFGPGTRLLVL.

This sequence joins TRBV7-8 and TRBJ2-5; D tentatively fits TRBD1 or TRBD2 (5 bases each). V lost 1 base, J lost 4 bases, and 16 bases lay in between. The length of the CDR3 is 16 residues. Germline V CDR1 and CDR2: SGHVS, FQNEAQ. The DNA for the CDR3 is TGTGCCAGCAGCTTAGAGAGGGACCCCCTCGGAGAGACCCAGTACTTC. Translating it yields CASSLERDPLGETQYF.

The chain uses TRBV28 and TRBJ2-5; 10 bases are a match to TRBD1. Germline V gives CDR1 MDHEN, CDR2 SYDVKM. The CDR3 length is 14 residues. The V segment lost 5 bases and the J segment 5 bases; nucleotides outside the gene matches: 5. CDR3: CASSRDRGLETQYF. The CDR3 bases are TGTGCCAGCAGTCGAGACAGGGGGCTGGAGACCCAGTACTTC.

This clonotype was recorded at least ten times. The chain uses TRBV6-5 and TRBJ2-5; 7 bases match TRBD1. V shed 4 bases and J 3 bases; nucleotides not matched to a gene: 5. Germline lookup yields CDR1 MNHEY and CDR2 SVGAGI. The CDR3 is made up of 14 amino acids. The CDR3 sequence is CASSFGQEEETQYF. The CDR3, as DNA: TGTGCCAGCAGTTTCGGACAGGAAGAAGAGACCCAGTACTTC.

This sequence joins TRBV18 and TRBJ1-1; D gene uncertain. The CDR3 consists of 15 residues. The germline V and J ends were trimmed by 3 bases and 2 bases, with 13 bases remaining between them. Germline CDR1 and CDR2: KGHSH and LQKENI. The CDR3 sequence: CASSPPAGKNTEAFF. CDR3 DNA sequence: TGTGCCAGCTCACCCCCGGCCGGGAAAAACACTGAAGCTTTCTTT.

This clonotype occurred a few times. V and J are TRBV27 and TRBJ1-4; D not certain. The length of the CDR3 is 14 residues. The V gene's germline CDR1 is MNHEY and CDR2 SMNVEV (reference sequence). V was shortened by 2 bases and J by 4 bases, with 8 bases between the two germline ends. The CDR3: CASSLGADNEKLFF. The CDR3 coding sequence is TGTGCCAGCAGTTTAGGCGCCGATAATGAAAAACTGTTTTTT. Full variable domain (outside the CDR3, taken from reference TRBV27 and TRBJ1-4): EAQVTQNPRYLITVTGKKLTVTCSQNMNHEYMSWYRQDPGLGLRQIYYSMNVEVTDKGDVPEGYKVSRKEKRNFPLILESPSPNQTSLYFCASSLGADNEKLFFGSGTQLSVL.

The rearrangement links TRBV4-3 to TRBJ2-4; D is tentatively TRBD1 or TRBD2 (5 bases each). Germline CDR1 and CDR2: LGHNA and YSLEER. V was shortened by 6 bases and J by 0 bases, with 9 bases between the two germline ends. The length of the CDR3 is 14 residues. The CDR3 spells CASRPGLAKNIQYF. In nucleotides, the CDR3 is TGCGCCAGCAGGCCGGGGCTAGCCAAAAACATTCAGTACTTC.

This clonotype came up a few times. V is TRBV29-1 and J is TRBJ2-2; no reliable D call. Trimming pared 4 bases from V and 0 bases from J, leaving 9 bases between. Looked up from germline, CDR1 is SQVTM and CDR2 is ANQGSEA. This CDR3 has 14 amino acids. Here the CDR3 reads CSVGLTANTGELFF. In DNA form, the CDR3 reads TGCAGCGTTGGGCTCACCGCGAACACCGGGGAGCTGTTTTTT.

This clonotype was seen a handful of times. The CDR3 sequence is CASSLFSGGEQYF. The CDR3 region has the DNA TGTGCCAGCAGCTTGTTTTCCGGGGGCGAGCAGTACTTC. V gene TRBV7-2 combines with J gene TRBJ2-7; D may be TRBD2 (6 bases). The CDR3 extends over 13 amino acids. Trimming took off 3 bases at V and 6 bases at J, with 12 bases between the two ends. The germline V gene has CDR1 SGHTA and CDR2 FQGNSA.

This clonotype was counted between two and nine times. The chain links TRBV7-3 to TRBJ2-6; D not resolved. This CDR3 is built from 18 residues. Trimming stripped 0 bases from V and 0 bases from J, with 12 bases between. CDR1 is SGHTA, CDR2 FQGTGA, per germline. The chain's CDR3 is CASSLTVPGRSGANVLTF. CDR3 in DNA: TGTGCCAGCAGCTTAACCGTTCCAGGACGCTCTGGGGCCAACGTCCTGACTTTC.

This clonotype appeared many times. The chain recombines TRBV20-1 with TRBJ1-2; tentatively, D is TRBD1 (6 bases). The CDR3 runs 15 residues. Germline V lookup: CDR1 DFQATT, CDR2 SNEGSKA (reference sequence). The CDR3, as DNA: TGCACCTTCGCGACCCAGGGACAAGGAGCATATGGCTACACCTTC. The encoded protein is CTFATQGQGAYGYTF.

This clonotype came up many times. The gene calls are TRBV7-9 and TRBJ2-1, with TRBD1 matching over 12 bases. V lost 7 bases to trimming and J lost 9 bases; unmatched junction nucleotides: 10. Germline CDR1 reads SEHNR; CDR2 reads FQNEAQ (reference sequence). This CDR3 has 15 amino acids. CDR3 nucleotide sequence: TGTGCCAGCAAGCTCGGGACAGGGGGCTTGGGTGAGCAGTTCTTC. Encoded protein: CASKLGTGGLGEQFF.

This clonotype was observed many times. This CDR3 fails to terminate in the conserved phenylalanine or tryptophan, so it likely reflects a read error. The DNA is omitted, as the CDR3 cannot be located on it reliably, and the CDR3 follows TCRdb's listing. The CDR3 is CASSMNNRG. This sequence joins TRBV21-1 and TRBJ2-7; TRBD1, the D gene given by the table, was not confirmed from the DNA. TRBV21-1 is reported as a pseudogene. The CDR3 is 9 residues long, counting both termini.

This clonotype appeared many times. This rearrangement joins TRBV10-3 to TRBJ2-1; D perhaps matches TRBD2 (7 bases). Germline V CDR1 and CDR2: ENHRY, SYGVKD. The CDR3 spans 13 residues. Trimming left V 8 bases short and J 7 bases short, with 15 bases between. CDR3 bases: TGTGCCATCCGAGAGGGGGGGGAGAATGAGCAGTTCTTC. This translates into CAIREGGENEQFF.

This clonotype showed up just a few times. The chain combines TRBV10-3 with TRBJ2-1, with 7 bases lining up with TRBD2. CDR3 size: 19 residues. Germline V gene data show CDR1 as ENHRY and CDR2 as SYGVKD. The junction had 13 bases not matched to a gene; V was cut back by 0 bases and J by 2 bases. CDR3 region: CAISESPGLVVTPYNEQFF. Written as DNA, the CDR3 is TGTGCCATCAGTGAGTCCCCCGGACTAGTTGTGACCCCCTACAATGAGCAGTTCTTC.

This clonotype was counted only a few times. The chain joins TRBV18 to TRBJ2-7; TRBD2 might be the D (6 bases). The CDR3 is made up of 16 amino acids. V lost 2 bases to trimming and J lost 0 bases, with 14 bases between them. Germline CDR1 reads KGHSH; CDR2 reads LQKENI. The CDR3 nucleotides are TGTGCCAGCTCACCATTGGGCCCCGGGAGCTCCTACGAGCAGTACGTC. Its protein product is CASSPLGPGSSYEQYV.

There are a few counts of this clonotype. V is TRBV10-3 and J is TRBJ2-5, with 8 bases fitting TRBD1. The CDR3 extends over 13 amino acids. Germline assignment: CDR1 ENHRY and CDR2 SYGVKD. With 4 bases clipped from V and 4 bases from J, the junction kept 2 bases outside the gene matches. CDR3 in amino acids: CAISATGGETQYF. CDR3 sequence (DNA): TGTGCCATCAGTGCTACAGGGGGAGAGACCCAGTACTTC.

J is TRBJ2-5 and V is TRBV11-2, with D perhaps TRBD2 (6 bases). V was cut by 4 bases and J by 0 bases, with 15 bases left in between. The germline gives CDR1 SGHAT, CDR2 FQNNGV. This CDR3 is 16 amino acids long. The CDR3 spells CASSSVITGDQETQYF. The CDR3 DNA sequence: TGTGCCAGCAGCTCCGTGATTACGGGGGACCAAGAGACCCAGTACTTC.

In this sample, this clonotype turned up a few times. The V gene is TRBV10-3, the J gene TRBJ1-2; TRBD1 matches at 7 bases. The J segment lost 3 bases and the V segment lost 2 bases, leaving 3 bases of the junction unmatched. The V gene's germline CDR1 is ENHRY and CDR2 SYGVKD. The CDR3 is 14 residues long. CDR3 amino acids: CAISEDRVYYGYTF. Here the CDR3 DNA reads TGTGCCATCAGTGAGGACAGGGTTTACTATGGCTACACCTTC.

This clonotype was observed at least ten times. The chain recombines TRBV15 with TRBJ2-1; D could derive from TRBD1 or TRBD2 (6 bases each). CDR3 length: 18 residues. Germline V gives CDR1 LNHNV, CDR2 YYDKDF (reference sequence). V was clipped by 3 bases and J by 7 bases, with 25 bases between them. Here the CDR3 DNA reads TGTGCCACCAGCAGGTCGGGGGTTGGGGGCCTCGGGGGTAATGAGCAGTTCTTC. It specifies CATSRSGVGGLGGNEQFF.

This chain uses TRBV3-1 with TRBJ2-2; the D gene is possibly TRBD1 (6 bases). CDR3 length: 15 amino acids. Germline V gives CDR1 LGHDT, CDR2 YNNKEL (reference sequence). Trimming took 1 base from V and 5 from J, leaving 11 bases between them. CDR3 nucleotide sequence: TGTGCCAGCAGCCAAGCTACAGGGAGAACCGGGGAGCTGTTTTTT. Protein: CASSQATGRTGELFF.